Listed below are T cell receptor beta chains from one sample, sequenced in a study of shared clonotypes between healthy human individuals. Produced via immunoSEQ multiplex PCR; TCRdb's table is partial and in-frame only. This table holds around 1,900,000 clones, around 93% found once. Sequenced material: naive CD8+ T cells from PBMCs. The receptors were gathered from a man aged 18 to 30 in good health. Some clones in this sample may be carry-over from other donors' samples. Both conserved end residues are part of each CDR3. A D gene is named only where the DNA matches it firmly. Some rows have no size entry. The others give once, few or many, or a class for an expanded clone.

d_call: -; clone_size: -; j_call: TRBJ2-1; v_call: TRBV7-6; cdr3_aa: CASSLVSRGLPEQFF; cdr3_nt: TGTGCCAGCAGCTTAGTGTCTCGGGGACTTCCAGAGCAGTTCTTC
d_call: -; clone_size: -; j_call: TRBJ2-3; v_call: TRBV28; cdr3_aa: CASSFHRERGTDTQYF; cdr3_nt: TGTGCCAGCAGTTTTCACCGAGAGAGGGGGACAGATACGCAGTATTTT
d_call: -; clone_size: once; j_call: TRBJ1-2; v_call: TRBV19; cdr3_aa: CASSINTPPGGYTF; cdr3_nt: TGTGCCAGTAGTATCAACACTCCCCCAGGAGGCTACACCTTC
d_call: -; clone_size: -; j_call: TRBJ2-2; v_call: TRBV5-5; cdr3_aa: CASSYTGELFF; cdr3_nt: TGTGCCAGCAGCTATACCGGGGAGCTGTTTTTT
d_call: -; clone_size: -; j_call: TRBJ1-3; v_call: TRBV11-2; cdr3_aa: CASSYRGPGNTIYF; cdr3_nt: TGTGCCAGCAGCTACAGAGGGCCAGGAAACACCATATATTTT
d_call: TRBD1; clone_size: -; j_call: TRBJ2-7; v_call: TRBV9; cdr3_aa: CASSGGTAGYEQYF; cdr3_nt: TGTGCCAGCAGCGGTGGGACAGCCGGATACGAGCAGTACTTC
d_call: -; clone_size: -; j_call: TRBJ2-1; v_call: TRBV2; cdr3_aa: CASGMTSFNEQFF; cdr3_nt: TGTGCCAGCGGTATGACTAGTTTTAATGAGCAGTTCTTC
d_call: TRBD2; clone_size: -; j_call: TRBJ2-1; v_call: TRBV29-1; cdr3_aa: CSVDSGDYNEQFF; cdr3_nt: TGCAGCGTTGACAGCGGGGATTACAATGAGCAGTTCTTC
d_call: -; clone_size: once; j_call: TRBJ2-2; v_call: TRBV19; cdr3_aa: CATTFWGSNTGELFF; cdr3_nt: TGTGCCACCACCTTTTGGGGGTCGAACACCGGGGAGCTGTTTTTT
d_call: TRBD2; clone_size: -; j_call: TRBJ2-2; v_call: TRBV27; cdr3_aa: CASSLFGTSVTGELFF; cdr3_nt: TGTGCCAGCAGTTTATTTGGGACTAGTGTCACCGGGGAGCTGTTTTTT
d_call: -; clone_size: -; j_call: TRBJ1-1; v_call: TRBV25-1; cdr3_aa: CASRGPGDTEAFF; cdr3_nt: TGTGCCAGCAGGGGCCCAGGGGACACTGAAGCTTTCTTT
d_call: -; clone_size: -; j_call: TRBJ2-3; v_call: TRBV6-1; cdr3_aa: CASSPPGEATDTQYF; cdr3_nt: TGTGCCAGCAGTCCACCAGGGGAGGCGACAGATACGCAGTATTTT
d_call: -; clone_size: -; j_call: TRBJ1-2; v_call: TRBV15; cdr3_aa: CATSTGDGYTF; cdr3_nt: TGTGCCACCAGCACAGGGGATGGCTACACCTTC
d_call: -; clone_size: -; j_call: TRBJ2-1; v_call: TRBV7-6; cdr3_aa: CASSLGTGLLSSYNEQFF; cdr3_nt: TGTGCCAGCAGCTTAGGCACGGGACTGCTAAGCTCCTACAATGAGCAGTTCTTC
d_call: -; clone_size: -; j_call: TRBJ2-1; v_call: TRBV6-5; cdr3_aa: CASSYVLGGSGEQFF; cdr3_nt: TGTGCCAGCAGTTACGTCTTAGGGGGGAGCGGAGAGCAGTTCTTC
d_call: -; clone_size: -; j_call: TRBJ1-2; v_call: TRBV27; cdr3_aa: CASSFRETNYGYTF; cdr3_nt: TGTGCCAGCAGTTTTCGGGAGACTAACTATGGCTACACCTTC
d_call: -; clone_size: -; j_call: TRBJ1-2; v_call: TRBV11-2; cdr3_aa: CASSRGGNYGYTF; cdr3_nt: TGTGCCAGCAGCCGAGGGGGGAACTATGGCTACACCTTC
d_call: TRBD1; clone_size: few; j_call: TRBJ2-2; v_call: TRBV5-6; cdr3_aa: CASSMGPQGDTGELFF; cdr3_nt: TGTGCCAGCAGCATGGGGCCGCAGGGGGACACCGGGGAGCTGTTTTTT
d_call: -; clone_size: -; j_call: TRBJ2-3; v_call: TRBV28; cdr3_aa: CASSLYPVITRATSTDTQYF; cdr3_nt: TGTGCCAGCAGTTTATACCCCGTGATAACTAGAGCGACTAGCACAGATACGCAGTATTTT
d_call: -; clone_size: -; j_call: TRBJ2-2; v_call: TRBV27; cdr3_aa: CASSPLTGELFF; cdr3_nt: TGTGCCAGCAGCCCTTTAACCGGGGAGCTGTTTTTT
d_call: TRBD1; clone_size: -; j_call: TRBJ2-7; v_call: TRBV5-1; cdr3_aa: CASSWALGQEQYF; cdr3_nt: TGCGCCAGCAGCTGGGCGTTGGGACAGGAGCAGTACTTC
d_call: -; clone_size: -; j_call: TRBJ1-3; v_call: TRBV4-2; cdr3_aa: CASSQVLGGSGNTIYF; cdr3_nt: TGTGCCAGCAGCCAAGTCCTGGGAGGTTCTGGAAACACCATATATTTT
d_call: -; clone_size: -; j_call: TRBJ2-5; v_call: TRBV7-3; cdr3_aa: CASSTGDTGRGETQYF; cdr3_nt: TGTGCCAGCAGCACTGGGGACACTGGTAGGGGCGAGACCCAGTACTTC
d_call: -; clone_size: -; j_call: TRBJ2-5; v_call: TRBV9; cdr3_aa: CASSDRRKAETQYF; cdr3_nt: TGTGCCAGCAGCGATAGACGCAAAGCGGAGACCCAGTACTTC
d_call: -; clone_size: once; j_call: TRBJ2-1; v_call: TRBV28; cdr3_aa: CASSPGQTLLREQFF; cdr3_nt: TGTGCCAGCAGCCCGGGACAAACACTACTGCGGGAGCAGTTCTTC
d_call: TRBD1; clone_size: -; j_call: TRBJ1-5; v_call: TRBV5-8; cdr3_aa: CASSSPTGDYSNQPQHF; cdr3_nt: TGTGCCAGCAGCTCTCCGACAGGGGATTATAGCAATCAGCCCCAGCATTTT
d_call: -; clone_size: -; j_call: TRBJ2-3; v_call: TRBV5-1; cdr3_aa: CASSLGLPDSTDTQYF; cdr3_nt: TGCGCCAGCAGCTTGGGGCTACCGGATAGCACAGATACGCAGTATTTT
d_call: -; clone_size: -; j_call: TRBJ1-1; v_call: TRBV7-9; cdr3_aa: CASSFLPGGVNTEAFF; cdr3_nt: TGTGCCAGCAGCTTTCTTCCAGGAGGAGTGAACACTGAAGCTTTCTTT
d_call: -; clone_size: few; j_call: TRBJ1-2; v_call: TRBV27; cdr3_aa: CASSRVGAYYGYTF; cdr3_nt: TGTGCCAGCAGTAGGGTTGGCGCCTACTATGGCTACACCTTC
d_call: -; clone_size: -; j_call: TRBJ1-5; v_call: TRBV27; cdr3_aa: CASSESFPNQPQHF; cdr3_nt: TGTGCCAGCAGTGAAAGTTTCCCAAATCAGCCCCAGCATTTT
d_call: -; clone_size: -; j_call: TRBJ1-4; v_call: TRBV19; cdr3_aa: CASSIPMQGGEKLFF; cdr3_nt: TGTGCCAGTAGTATCCCTATGCAGGGTGGGGAAAAACTGTTTTTT
d_call: -; clone_size: -; j_call: TRBJ2-7; v_call: TRBV27; cdr3_aa: CASSSTGQPYEQYF; cdr3_nt: TGTGCCAGCAGCAGTACGGGTCAACCCTACGAGCAGTACTTC
d_call: -; clone_size: -; j_call: TRBJ2-2; v_call: TRBV27; cdr3_aa: CASSLIQGTGELFF; cdr3_nt: TGTGCCAGCAGTTTAATCCAGGGGACCGGGGAGCTGTTTTTT
d_call: -; clone_size: -; j_call: TRBJ2-2; v_call: TRBV28; cdr3_aa: CASSSGIFTGELFF; cdr3_nt: TGTGCCAGCAGTTCTGGGATTTTCACCGGGGAGCTGTTTTTT
d_call: TRBD2; clone_size: -; j_call: TRBJ2-7; v_call: TRBV2; cdr3_aa: CASSGLAGPYEQYF; cdr3_nt: TGTGCCAGCAGCGGACTAGCGGGACCCTACGAGCAGTACTTC
d_call: -; clone_size: -; j_call: TRBJ2-1; v_call: TRBV19; cdr3_aa: CASSLTKTILQTVNEQFF; cdr3_nt: TGTGCCAGTAGCCTAACGAAGACTATTCTTCAAACTGTGAATGAGCAGTTCTTC
d_call: -; clone_size: -; j_call: TRBJ2-7; v_call: TRBV20-1; cdr3_aa: CSARRAYEQYF; cdr3_nt: TGCAGTGCTAGAAGAGCCTACGAGCAGTACTTC
d_call: -; clone_size: -; j_call: TRBJ2-5; v_call: TRBV6-1; cdr3_aa: CASIRRGTDQETQYF; cdr3_nt: TGTGCCAGCATCCGAAGGGGTACAGACCAAGAGACCCAGTACTTC
d_call: -; clone_size: -; j_call: TRBJ2-7; v_call: TRBV28; cdr3_aa: CASSSIRLISYEQYF; cdr3_nt: TGTGCCAGCAGTTCTATCAGACTAATCTCCTACGAGCAGTACTTC
d_call: TRBD1; clone_size: -; j_call: TRBJ1-5; v_call: TRBV7-8; cdr3_aa: CASSLGQGALAQHF; cdr3_nt: TGTGCCAGCAGCTTGGGCCAGGGGGCTTTGGCCCAGCATTTT
d_call: -; clone_size: -; j_call: TRBJ1-2; v_call: TRBV4-3; cdr3_aa: CASSARVQSSYGYTF; cdr3_nt: TGCGCCAGCAGCGCCCGGGTGCAGTCAAGCTATGGCTACACCTTC
d_call: TRBD1; clone_size: -; j_call: TRBJ1-5; v_call: TRBV15; cdr3_aa: CATSVGTGRPQHF; cdr3_nt: TGTGCCACCAGCGTGGGGACAGGGAGGCCCCAGCATTTT
d_call: -; clone_size: -; j_call: TRBJ2-5; v_call: TRBV10-3; cdr3_aa: CAISESRGTQYF; cdr3_nt: TGTGCCATCAGTGAGTCTAGGGGGACCCAGTACTTC
d_call: TRBD1; clone_size: -; j_call: TRBJ2-3; v_call: TRBV7-9; cdr3_aa: CASSLAPGDRGTDTQYF; cdr3_nt: TGTGCCAGCAGCTTAGCCCCCGGGGACAGGGGCACAGATACGCAGTATTTT